These T cell receptor beta chains were read from a single sample in a study of OX40 agonist ivuxolimab in advanced cancers. Sequencing used immunoSEQ multiplex PCR; TCRdb keeps in-frame clones, though not all of them. The sample has about 72,000 clones; roughly four fifths are singletons. The source material was CD4+ or CD8+ T cells sorted from blood, sampled in a trial of the OX40 agonist ivuxolimab. These receptors all come from an adult with an advanced solid tumor such as melanoma, head and neck, liver or kidney cancer. The CDR3 runs from the conserved cysteine through the conserved F or W. D genes are given only for firm matches. Size is stated for part of the rows, as once, few or many counts, or as a class when the clone is expanded.

v_gene: TRBV18
j_gene: TRBJ2-1
abundance: NA
d_gene: TRBD2
CDR3nt: TGTGCCAGCTCATCGGCGGGAGTGATGGGGGAGCAGTTCTTC
CDR3aa: CASSSAGVMGEQFF

v_gene: TRBV25-1
j_gene: TRBJ1-1
abundance: NA
d_gene: NA
CDR3nt: TGTGCCAGCAATTCACCGGTTATGAACACTGAAGCTTTCTTT
CDR3aa: CASNSPVMNTEAFF

v_gene: TRBV6-1
j_gene: TRBJ1-3
abundance: NA
d_gene: NA
CDR3nt: TGTGCCAGCAGCCCTTCCGGCTCTGGAAACACCATATATTTT
CDR3aa: CASSPSGSGNTIYF

v_gene: TRBV21-1
j_gene: TRBJ1-1
abundance: NA
d_gene: NA
CDR3nt: TGTGCCAGCAGCAAAGGAAGGGAGATGCTCACTGAAGCTTTCTTT
CDR3aa: CASSKGREMLTEAFF

v_gene: TRBV6-1
j_gene: TRBJ1-1
abundance: NA
d_gene: NA
CDR3nt: TGTGCCAGCAGCAGGGACACTGAAGCTTTCTTT
CDR3aa: CASSRDTEAFF

v_gene: TRBV30
j_gene: TRBJ2-1
abundance: NA
d_gene: TRBD1
CDR3nt: TGTGCCTGGAGTGGGGACAGGGGGCCATACTACAATGAGCAGTTCTTC
CDR3aa: CAWSGDRGPYYNEQFF

v_gene: TRBV5-1
j_gene: TRBJ2-1
abundance: NA
d_gene: TRBD2
CDR3nt: TGCGCCAGCAGCTTGCCTAGCGGGATGTACAATGAGCAGTTCTTC
CDR3aa: CASSLPSGMYNEQFF

v_gene: TRBV7-3
j_gene: TRBJ2-2
abundance: few
d_gene: NA
CDR3nt: TGTGCCAGCAGCTTAGGGCTAGCAAACACCGGGGAGCTGTTTTTT
CDR3aa: CASSLGLANTGELFF

v_gene: TRBV7-8
j_gene: TRBJ2-7
abundance: NA
d_gene: NA
CDR3nt: TGTGCCAGCAGCTTAGGGGCCCGACTAAGCTCCTACGAGCAGTACTTC
CDR3aa: CASSLGARLSSYEQYF

v_gene: TRBV19
j_gene: TRBJ2-7
abundance: few
d_gene: TRBD1
CDR3nt: TGTGCCAGTAGTCCTCCGGGACAGGGTTACGAGCAGTACTTC
CDR3aa: CASSPPGQGYEQYF

v_gene: TRBV27
j_gene: TRBJ1-1
abundance: NA
d_gene: NA
CDR3nt: TGTGCCAGCATCCCCCTTTGGCTCCAGGGCAGGGCGAACACTGAAGCTTTCTTT
CDR3aa: CASIPLWLQGRANTEAFF